The 25 T cell receptor beta chains reported below all come from one sample, sequenced in a study of PD-1 blockade in classical Hodgkin lymphoma. Profiled with immunoSEQ multiplex PCR; TCRdb holds only in-frame clones, not every one. The data hold around 43,000 clones, with 78% observed a single time. All trial patients relapsed after autologous stem cell transplantation. This specimen was peripheral blood mononuclear cells (PBMCs), taken at baseline. These TCRs come from a human donor with classical Hodgkin lymphoma.

The V and J genes are TRBV6-5 and TRBJ1-5; D gene unclear. V lost 6 bases to trimming and J lost 0 bases, with 12 bases between them. CDR1 and CDR2 (germline): MNHEY, SVGAGI. The CDR3 loop spans 15 amino acids. The CDR3 DNA sequence: TGTGCCAGCAGGAAGGGTTCTGCTAGCAATCAGCCCCAGCATTTT. It codes for CASRKGSASNQPQHF.

The rearrangement links TRBV5-6 to TRBJ2-2, with 10 bases fitting TRBD1. The CDR3 is made up of 16 amino acids. The V gene end was trimmed by 2 bases and the J gene end by 6 bases; junction bases not matched to a gene: 7. Germline V gives CDR1 SGHDT, CDR2 YYEEEE. The CDR3 reads CASSLLDRGHSGELFF. The CDR3 nucleotides are TGTGCCAGCAGCTTACTAGACAGGGGGCACTCCGGGGAGCTGTTTTTT.

V usage is TRBV4-3 and J usage is TRBJ2-5, with 10 positions matching TRBD2. The CDR3 runs to 15 residues. Trimming cost V 1 base and J 6 bases; bases outside gene matches: 5. From germline, CDR1 is LGHNA and CDR2 YSLEER. The CDR3 loop reads CASSQASGGAKTQYF. CDR3 in DNA: TGCGCCAGCAGCCAAGCAAGCGGGGGGGCAAAGACCCAGTACTTC.

This chain connects TRBV2 to TRBJ2-3; D is perhaps TRBD1 (5 bases). Germline-derived CDR1 and CDR2 are SNHLY and FYNNEI. The CDR3 has 14 residues. Trimming pared 4 bases from V and 2 bases from J, leaving 10 bases between. The CDR3 sequence: CASSARTHTDTQYF. The DNA for the CDR3 is TGTGCCAGCAGTGCTAGGACACACACAGATACGCAGTATTTT.

The chain uses TRBV5-6 and TRBJ2-3, with a possible D match to TRBD2 (6 bases). The ends were cut back, 3 bases at V and 1 base at J, with 12 bases in the middle. Germline CDR1 SGHDT, CDR2 YYEEEE. The CDR3 is 15 amino acids. The CDR3 nucleotides read TGTGCCAGCAGCTATGGAGGGACCCGCACAGATACGCAGTATTTT. It codes for CASSYGGTRTDTQYF.

This clone was picked up a small number of times. V gene TRBV19 combines with J gene TRBJ2-2; TRBD1 agrees at 7 bases. The CDR3 extends over 15 amino acids. CDR1 is LNHDA and CDR2 is SQIVND in the germline V gene (reference sequence). The V gene end was trimmed by 0 bases and the J gene end by 4 bases; junction bases not matched to a gene: 2. The CDR3 DNA is TGTGCCAGTAGTATAGATGCAGGGGGCACCGGGGAGCTGTTTTTT. Protein sequence: CASSIDAGGTGELFF.

DNA for the CDR3: TGTGCCAGCAGTTTTCTAGGGGAAGCTAACTATGGCTACACCTTC. Translating it yields CASSFLGEANYGYTF. The chain combines TRBV6-5 with TRBJ1-2; a possible D gene is TRBD1 (5 bases). This CDR3 contains 15 residues. Trimming shortened V by 4 bases and J by 0 bases, and 12 bases separated the two germline ends. The germline V gene encodes CDR1 MNHEY and CDR2 SVGAGI.

A single count supports this clone. This chain joins TRBV2 and TRBJ2-7; D not certain. Between the trimmed V and J ends, which lost 4 bases and 7 bases, there was a span of 8 bases. This CDR3 region has 11 residues. Germline loops: CDR1 SNHLY, CDR2 FYNNEI. CDR3 sequence (DNA): TGTGCCAGCAGTGCGCTCGGGGAGCAGTACTTC. This gives the protein CASSALGEQYF.

The V call is TRBV4-3, the J call TRBJ1-2, with 8 bases matching TRBD1. Germline CDR1 is LGHNA and CDR2 is YSLEER. With 0 bases clipped from V and 1 base from J, the junction kept 10 bases outside the gene matches. CDR3 size: 18 residues. The CDR3 sequence: CASSQDRTGGIDNYGYTF. In DNA form, the CDR3 reads TGCGCCAGCAGCCAAGATAGAACAGGGGGAATAGATAACTATGGCTACACCTTC.

This chain links TRBV14 with TRBJ2-2; D call uncertain. V lost 2 bases to trimming and J lost 7 bases, with 11 bases between them. The CDR3 loop spans 14 amino acids. The germline gives CDR1 SGHDN, CDR2 FVKESK. CDR3 DNA: TGTGCCAGCAGCCAATATTTAGGTAGCGGGGAGCTGTTTTTT. Translating gives CASSQYLGSGELFF.

The chain carries TRBV7-9 and TRBJ1-4; 7 bases match TRBD1. The germline CDR1 and CDR2 sequences are SEHNR and FQNEAQ (reference sequence). The CDR3 is made up of 15 amino acids. V lost 1 base to trimming and J lost 7 bases; unmatched junction nucleotides: 6. The CDR3 nucleotides are TGTGCCAGCAGCTTAGTCGAGACAGGGTCTGAAAAACTGTTTTTT. It codes for CASSLVETGSEKLFF.

This clone has a single count. This chain uses TRBV7-7 with TRBJ2-1; a possible D gene is TRBD1 (7 bases). The V end was cut by 2 bases, the J end by 7 bases, with 12 bases between. The germline V gene has CDR1 SSHAT and CDR2 FNYEAQ (reference sequence). The CDR3 consists of 14 residues. The DNA of the CDR3 is TGTGCCAGCAGCTTATCGCCAGGGGGGAATGAGCAGTTCTTC. Encoded protein: CASSLSPGGNEQFF.

The rearrangement joins TRBV5-4 to TRBJ2-1; 7 nucleotides align to TRBD2. The CDR3 sequence is 13 residues long. From germline, CDR1 is SGHNT and CDR2 YYREEE (reference sequence). V shed 3 bases and J 7 bases; nucleotides not matched to a gene: 4. CDR3: CASSSGGGNEQFF. The CDR3 DNA sequence: TGTGCCAGCAGCTCCGGCGGGGGAAATGAGCAGTTCTTC. The complete variable domain, with remaining parts taken from reference TRBV5-4 and TRBJ2-1, reads ETGVTQSPTHLIKTRGQQVTLRCSSQSGHNTVSWYQQALGQGPQFIFQYYREEENGRGNFPPRFSGLQFPNYSSELNVNALELDDSALYLCASSSGGGNEQFFGPGTRLTVL.

The chain joins TRBV6-6 to TRBJ2-5; a possible D gene is TRBD2 (6 bases). Per the germline V gene, CDR1 is MNHNY and CDR2 is SVGAGI (reference sequence). Deletions cut 0 bases from V and 10 bases from J, with 12 bases between. This CDR3 has 13 amino acids. CDR3 protein: CASSYSGAGDQYF. CDR3 bases: TGTGCCAGCAGTTACTCAGGAGCGGGTGACCAGTACTTC.

The chain has TRBV7-2 and TRBJ2-1, with D tentatively TRBD2 (6 bases). The V and J ends lost 1 base and 6 bases respectively, with 16 bases between them. This CDR3 region has 16 residues. Germline-derived CDR1 and CDR2 are SGHTA and FQGNSA. CDR3 in DNA: TGTGCCAGCAGCTTAGGGGGGGACTTGGCCTCCAATGAGCAGTTCTTC. Its translation: CASSLGGDLASNEQFF.

A single count supports this clone. This likely traces to a read error, being one base from a far larger clone. This chain joins TRBV5-3 and TRBJ1-6; D remains unclear. TRBV5-3 belongs to the ORF category, with a function that is uncertain. This CDR3 region has 12 residues. CDR3 coding DNA: TGTGCCAGCAGCTTGGGAGGTTCACCCCTCCACTTT. It encodes CASSLGGSPLHF.

As for this clone: One junction end disagrees with the germline gene, perhaps due to a read error. Other DNA sequences in the same sample also yield this CDR3. This chain connects TRBV7-8 to TRBJ1-2; 9 bases are a match to TRBD1. Germline V lookup: CDR1 SGHVS, CDR2 FQNEAQ. This CDR3 has 14 amino acids. The CDR3 protein is CASSHPGTGRGYTF. In DNA form, the CDR3 reads TGTGCCAGCAGTCACCCCGGGACAGGGCGAGGCTATACCTTC. The full variable domain, its missing parts supplied by reference TRBV7-8 and TRBJ1-2, is GAGVSQSPRYKVAKRGQDVALRCDPISGHVSLFWYQQALGQGPEFLTYFQNEAQLDKSGLPSDRFFAERPEGSVSTLKIQRTQQEDSAVYLCASSHPGTGRGYTFGSGTRLTVV.

The rearrangement links TRBV15 to TRBJ2-1, with 11 bases identical to TRBD1. The CDR3 spans 13 residues. The germline V gene encodes CDR1 LNHNV and CDR2 YYDKDF (reference sequence). J lost 12 bases, V lost 5 bases, and 6 bases had no gene match. The CDR3 reads CATSLDRGPGQFF. CDR3 nucleotide sequence: TGTGCCACCAGCCTGGACAGGGGGCCTGGGCAGTTCTTC.

The V gene is TRBV7-8, the J gene TRBJ1-1; no definite D call. Germline CDR1 is SGHVS and CDR2 is FQNEAQ. This CDR3 spans 14 amino acids. V was cut by 1 base and J by 5 bases, with 11 bases left in between. The CDR3 DNA follows: TGTGCCAGCAGCTTAGGCGGGGTGGGAACTGAAGCTTTCTTT. This sequence encodes CASSLGGVGTEAFF.

The rearrangement links TRBV7-8 to TRBJ1-6; D ambiguous. The CDR3 consists of 16 residues. CDR1 is SGHVS and CDR2 is FQNEAQ in the germline V gene. Trimming cost V 1 base and J 1 base, with 8 bases left between them. The CDR3 coding sequence is TGTGCCAGCAGCTTAGGGGGAAGGTCCTATAATTCACCCCTCCACTTT. Protein product: CASSLGGRSYNSPLHF.

The genes are TRBV29-1 and TRBJ1-2; 7 positions agree with TRBD1. The length of the CDR3 is 15 residues. Looked up from germline, CDR1 is SQVTM and CDR2 is ANQGSEA. The V and J ends lost 3 bases and 8 bases, in that order; junction bases with no gene match: 15. CDR3 sequence reads: CSVEGGGSFREGYTF. CDR3 in DNA: TGCAGCGTTGAGGGAGGGGGCTCATTTCGTGAGGGCTACACCTTC. Full variable domain (rest looked up from reference TRBV29-1 and TRBJ1-2): SAVISQKPSRDICQRGTSLTIQCQVDSQVTMMFWYRQQPGQSLTLIATANQGSEATYESGFVIDKFPISRPNLTFSTLTVSNMSPEDSSIYLCSVEGGGSFREGYTFGSGTRLTVV.

The gene calls are TRBV7-8 and TRBJ1-1; D remains ambiguous. Trimming cost V 2 bases and J 0 bases, with 4 bases left between them. The CDR3 totals 13 residues. The germline gives CDR1 SGHVS, CDR2 FQNEAQ. The CDR3, as DNA: TGTGCCAGCAGCTTAAGGTTGAACACTGAAGCTTTCTTT. As protein: CASSLRLNTEAFF.

By sample fraction, this clone is large. The rearrangement uses TRBV7-2 and TRBJ2-7; a weak D match, TRBD2 (6 bases). CDR3 length: 15 amino acids. Trimming cost V 5 bases and J 4 bases, with 18 bases left between them. Per the germline V gene, CDR1 is SGHTA and CDR2 is FQGNSA. Here the CDR3 DNA reads TGTGCCAGCAGCCGGGGGACGGGCGAGGGTTACGAGCAGTACTTC. This translates into CASSRGTGEGYEQYF. Full variable domain (rest looked up from reference TRBV7-2 and TRBJ2-7): GAGVSQSPSNKVTEKGKDVELRCDPISGHTALYWYRQSLGQGLEFLIYFQGNSAPDKSGLPSDRFSAERTGGSVSTLTIQRTQQEDSAVYLCASSRGTGEGYEQYFGPGTRLTVT.

The chain has TRBV5-4 and TRBJ2-6, with D unresolved. V lost 5 bases and J lost 0, with 15 bases in between. CDR1 and CDR2 from the germline V gene are SGHNT and YYREEE (reference sequence). The CDR3 has 17 amino acids. Here the CDR3 reads CASRNGPASSGANVLTF. In DNA, the CDR3 is TGTGCCAGCAGGAATGGCCCTGCGAGCTCTGGGGCCAACGTCCTGACTTTC.

V and J are TRBV14 and TRBJ1-2; TRBD1 matches at 7 bases. The CDR3 length is 13 residues. The V gene's germline CDR1 is SGHDN and CDR2 FVKESK. Trimming cost V 4 bases and J 4 bases; bases outside gene matches: 3. The CDR3 protein is CASSRDSIYGYTF. CDR3 in DNA: TGTGCCAGCAGCCGGGACAGCATCTATGGCTACACCTTC. Variable domain in full (rest from reference TRBV14 and TRBJ1-2): EAGVTQFPSHSVIEKGQTVTLRCDPISGHDNLYWYRRVMGKEIKFLLHFVKESKQDESGMPNNRFLAERTGGTYSTLKVQPAELEDSGVYFCASSRDSIYGYTFGSGTRLTVV.